Described below is a single T cell receptor beta chain sequence and its context. The antigen remains unidentified. These data come from a study of cytomegalovirus exposure and HLA in healthy donors. Study-wide context: In terms of ancestry, the Caucasian-associated cluster contained around 79% of the approximately 420 genotyped donors. General observations from the study: Within the data, a cluster of highly shared sequence variants was likely a sequencing artifact.

PCR primers comprised 60 Vbeta and 13 Jbeta primers. Assay used: immunoSEQ multiplex PCR; TCRdb lists only in-frame clones, some missing. In the table there are roughly 100,000 clones, 60% to 85% of which are singletons. The sample was PBMCs. This receptor was obtained from a middle-aged woman in good health and CMV-seronegative.

CDR3 residues: CASEGAKGEQYF. The CDR3 region has the DNA TGTGCCAGCGAGGGGGCCAAGGGCGAGCAGTACTTC. This chain connects TRBV5-4 to TRBJ2-7; TRBD1 matches 7 bases. The CDR3 totals 12 residues. V shed 7 bases and J 6 bases; nucleotides not matched to a gene: 7. CDR1 SGHNT and CDR2 YYREEE come from the germline V gene (reference sequence).